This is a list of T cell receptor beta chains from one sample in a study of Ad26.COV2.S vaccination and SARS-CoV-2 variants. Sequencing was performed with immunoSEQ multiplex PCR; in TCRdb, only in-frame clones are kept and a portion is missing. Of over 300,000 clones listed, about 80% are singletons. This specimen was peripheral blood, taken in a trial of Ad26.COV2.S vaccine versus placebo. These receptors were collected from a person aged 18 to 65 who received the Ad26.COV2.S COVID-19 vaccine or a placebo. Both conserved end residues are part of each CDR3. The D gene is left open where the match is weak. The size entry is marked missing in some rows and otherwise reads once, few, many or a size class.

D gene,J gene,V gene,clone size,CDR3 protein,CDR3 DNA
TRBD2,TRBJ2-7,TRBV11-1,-,CASSFGLAGDEQYF,TGTGCCAGCAGCTTTGGACTAGCGGGAGACGAGCAGTACTTC
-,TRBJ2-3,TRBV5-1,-,CASSLWAGTDTQYF,TGCGCCAGCAGCTTGTGGGCAGGCACAGATACGCAGTATTTT
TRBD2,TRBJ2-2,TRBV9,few,CASSVAGTRVGELFF,TGTGCCAGCAGCGTAGCCGGGACTAGAGTCGGGGAGCTGTTTTTT
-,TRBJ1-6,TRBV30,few,CAWSLISYNSPLHF,TGTGCCTGGAGTCTGATCTCCTATAATTCACCCCTCCACTTT
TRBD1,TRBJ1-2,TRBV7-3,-,CASSLTGQKDGYTF,TGTGCCAGCAGCTTAACGGGACAGAAGGATGGCTACACCTTC
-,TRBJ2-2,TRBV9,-,CASSVRGRGVVTGELFF,TGTGCCAGCAGCGTACGGGGCAGGGGAGTGGTAACCGGGGAGCTGTTTTTT
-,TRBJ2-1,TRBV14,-,CASSQGGGPYNEQFF,TGTGCCAGCAGCCAAGGGGGGGGGCCCTACAATGAGCAGTTCTTC
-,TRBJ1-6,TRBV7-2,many,CASSLGGSSPLHF,TGTGCCAGCAGCTTAGGAGGGAGTTCACCCCTCCACTTT
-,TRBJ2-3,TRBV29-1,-,CSVAEFTDTQYF,TGCAGCGTTGCAGAATTCACAGATACGCAGTATTTT
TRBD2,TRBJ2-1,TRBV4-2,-,CASSQGDGRAGNEQFF,TGTGCCAGCAGCCAAGGGGACGGGAGGGCCGGGAATGAGCAGTTCTTC
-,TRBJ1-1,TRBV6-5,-,CASSYSTGKGEAFF,TGTGCCAGCAGTTACTCTACAGGGAAAGGCGAAGCTTTCTTT
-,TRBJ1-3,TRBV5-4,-,CASSLGLGSRNTIYF,TGTGCCAGCAGCTTGGGACTTGGGTCCCGAAACACCATATATTTT
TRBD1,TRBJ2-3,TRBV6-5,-,CASQTGGRADTQYF,TGTGCCAGTCAGACAGGGGGCAGGGCAGATACGCAGTATTTT
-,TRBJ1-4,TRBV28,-,CASSFGGATANEKLFF,TGTGCCAGCAGTTTTGGGGGCGCGACGGCTAATGAAAAACTGTTTTTT
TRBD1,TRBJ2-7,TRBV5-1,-,CASSVDRDHEQYF,TGCGCCAGCAGCGTCGACAGGGACCACGAGCAGTACTTC
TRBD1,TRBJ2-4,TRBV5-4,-,CASSFGTGGVKNIQYF,TGTGCCAGCAGTTTCGGGACAGGGGGCGTCAAAAACATTCAGTACTTC
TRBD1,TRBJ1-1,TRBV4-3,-,CASNLIGQGGEAFF,TGCGCCAGCAACCTTATTGGACAGGGCGGTGAAGCTTTCTTT
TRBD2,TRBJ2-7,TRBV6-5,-,CASSYATSGYEQYF,TGTGCCAGCAGTTACGCGACTAGCGGATACGAGCAGTACTTC
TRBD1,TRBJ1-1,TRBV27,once,CASSLLSRLGLTGTEAFF,TGTGCCAGCAGTTTATTGTCGCGGTTAGGGCTGACAGGGACTGAAGCTTTCTTT
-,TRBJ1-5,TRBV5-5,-,CASSAGVLGNQPQHF,TGTGCCAGCAGCGCAGGGGTTTTGGGCAATCAGCCCCAGCATTTT
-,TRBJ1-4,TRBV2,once,CASKLSPNEKLFF,TGTGCCAGTAAACTCTCCCCTAATGAAAAACTGTTTTTT
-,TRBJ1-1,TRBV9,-,CASSVVSGNTEAFF,TGTGCCAGCAGCGTAGTTTCGGGTAACACTGAAGCTTTCTTT
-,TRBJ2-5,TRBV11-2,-,CASSLIETQYF,TGTGCCAGCAGCTTAATAGAGACCCAGTACTTC
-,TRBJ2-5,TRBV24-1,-,CATSDPPPGAGHRQETQYF,TGTGCCACCAGTGATCCGCCCCCGGGGGCAGGCCACCGACAAGAGACCCAGTACTTC
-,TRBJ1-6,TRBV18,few,CASSPGAGSPLHF,TGTGCCAGCTCACCGGGGGCCGGGTCACCCCTCCACTTT
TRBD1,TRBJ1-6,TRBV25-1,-,CASSDLGQGNSPLHF,TGTGCCAGCAGTGATCTAGGACAGGGGAATTCACCCCTCCACTTT
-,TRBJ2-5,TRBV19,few,CASSMIHRETQYF,TGTGCCAGTAGTATGATTCACCGAGAGACCCAGTACTTC
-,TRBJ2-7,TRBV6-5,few,CASSQGGSNEQYF,TGTGCCAGCAGTCAGGGGGGATCCAACGAGCAGTACTTC
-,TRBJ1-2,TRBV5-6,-,CASSLDSGYTF,TGTGCCAGCAGCTTGGACTCGGGCTACACCTTC
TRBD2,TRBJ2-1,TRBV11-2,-,CASSLDIGTSGSTVFF,TGTGCCAGCAGCTTAGATATTGGGACTAGCGGGAGTACAGTGTTCTTC
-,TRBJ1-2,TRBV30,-,CAWSSGGGYTF,TGTGCCTGGAGCTCGGGGGGTGGCTACACCTTC
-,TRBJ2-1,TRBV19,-,CASSGGEQFF,TGTGCCAGTAGCGGGGGTGAGCAGTTCTTC
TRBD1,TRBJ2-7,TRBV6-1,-,CASSERRGPLSSYEQYF,TGTGCCAGCAGTGAACGCAGGGGGCCGCTCTCGTCCTACGAGCAGTACTTC
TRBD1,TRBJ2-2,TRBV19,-,CASRDRGRNTGELFF,TGTGCCAGCCGGGACAGGGGGAGGAACACCGGGGAGCTGTTTTTT
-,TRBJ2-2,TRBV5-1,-,CASSLEGLYTGELFF,TGCGCCAGCAGCTTGGAGGGGCTATACACCGGGGAGCTGTTTTTT
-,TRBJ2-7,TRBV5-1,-,CASSLGAEKVEQYF,TGCGCCAGCAGCTTGGGAGCTGAGAAGGTCGAGCAGTACTTC
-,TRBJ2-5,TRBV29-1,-,CSVVVGILETQYF,TGCAGCGTTGTGGTAGGGATTTTGGAGACCCAGTACTTC
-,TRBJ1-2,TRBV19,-,CASAGDYGYTF,TGTGCCAGTGCGGGAGACTATGGCTACACCTTC
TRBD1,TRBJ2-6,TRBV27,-,CASSLRGWGQGTTGANVLTF,TGTGCCAGCAGTTTAAGGGGGTGGGGACAGGGGACCACTGGGGCCAACGTCCTGACTTTC
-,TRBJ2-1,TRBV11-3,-,CASRGMGASSYNEQFF,TGTGCCAGCAGGGGAATGGGTGCTAGCTCCTACAATGAGCAGTTCTTC
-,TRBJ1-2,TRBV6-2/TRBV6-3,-,CASSRPRGAEGYTF,TGTGCCAGCAGTCGGCCCCGGGGCGCGGAGGGCTACACCTTC
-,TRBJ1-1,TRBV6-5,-,CASRRDGLMNTEAFF,TGTGCCAGCAGGAGAGACGGACTTATGAACACTGAAGCTTTCTTT
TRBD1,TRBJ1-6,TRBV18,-,CASSSQGARNSPLHF,TGTGCCAGCTCATCCCAGGGGGCTCGGAATTCACCCCTCCACTTT
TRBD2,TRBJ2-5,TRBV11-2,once,CASSLEQPLAGETQYF,TGTGCCAGCAGCTTAGAGCAGCCTCTAGCGGGGGAGACCCAGTACTTC
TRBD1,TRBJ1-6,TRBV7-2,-,CASSTRQGGSYNSPLHF,TGTGCCAGCAGTACTCGACAGGGCGGGTCCTATAATTCACCCCTCCACTTT
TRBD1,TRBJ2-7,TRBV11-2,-,CASTRDSLLYEQYF,TGTGCCAGCACCCGGGACAGCCTATTGTACGAGCAGTACTTC
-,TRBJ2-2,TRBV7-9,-,CASSLQPGLTGELFF,TGTGCCAGCAGCTTACAGCCGGGACTTACCGGGGAGCTGTTTTTT
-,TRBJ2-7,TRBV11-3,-,CASSYGPQPPEQYF,TGTGCCAGCAGCTACGGGCCCCAGCCCCCCGAGCAGTACTTC
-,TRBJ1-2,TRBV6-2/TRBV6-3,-,CASSPRDASYGYTF,TGTGCCAGCAGTCCCCGGGACGCGTCCTATGGCTACACCTTC
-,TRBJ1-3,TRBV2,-,CATRQESGNTIYF,TGTGCCACCCGACAGGAATCTGGAAACACCATATATTTT
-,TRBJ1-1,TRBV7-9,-,CASSRTAGYGTEAFF,TGTGCCAGCAGCCGGACGGCGGGGTATGGGACTGAAGCTTTCTTT
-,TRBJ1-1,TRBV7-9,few,CARGGTEAFF,TGTGCCAGAGGGGGGACTGAAGCTTTCTTT
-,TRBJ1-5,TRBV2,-,CASRGIQGSFNQPQHF,TGTGCCAGCAGAGGGATTCAGGGGAGTTTCAATCAGCCCCAGCATTTT
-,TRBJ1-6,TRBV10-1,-,CASRGQADNSPLHF,TGCGCCAGCAGGGGACAAGCCGATAATTCACCCCTCCACTTT
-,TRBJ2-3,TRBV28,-,CASSDLRGRGDTQYF,TGTGCCAGCAGTGACCTTAGGGGGAGGGGAGATACGCAGTATTTT
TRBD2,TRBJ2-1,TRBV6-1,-,CASSDLAGGANEQFF,TGTGCCAGCAGTGATCTCGCGGGGGGGGCCAATGAGCAGTTCTTC